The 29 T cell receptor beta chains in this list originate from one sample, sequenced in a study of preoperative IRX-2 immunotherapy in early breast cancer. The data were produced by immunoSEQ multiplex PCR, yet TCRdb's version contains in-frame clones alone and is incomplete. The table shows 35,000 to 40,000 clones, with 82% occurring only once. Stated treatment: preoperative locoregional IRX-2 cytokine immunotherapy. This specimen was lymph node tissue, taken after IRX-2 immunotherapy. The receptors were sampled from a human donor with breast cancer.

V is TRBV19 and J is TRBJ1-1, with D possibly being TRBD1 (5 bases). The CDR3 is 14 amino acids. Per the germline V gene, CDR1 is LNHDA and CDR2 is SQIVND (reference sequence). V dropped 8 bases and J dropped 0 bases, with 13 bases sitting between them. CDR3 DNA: TGTGCCAGTTGTCCGGGGCCTATGAACACTGAAGCTTTCTTT. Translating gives CASCPGPMNTEAFF. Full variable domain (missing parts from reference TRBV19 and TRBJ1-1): DGGITQSPKYLFRKEGQNVTLSCEQNLNHDAMYWYRQDPGQGLRLIYYSQIVNDFQKGDIAEGYSVSREKKESFPLTVTSAQKNPTAFYLCASCPGPMNTEAFFGQGTRLTVV.

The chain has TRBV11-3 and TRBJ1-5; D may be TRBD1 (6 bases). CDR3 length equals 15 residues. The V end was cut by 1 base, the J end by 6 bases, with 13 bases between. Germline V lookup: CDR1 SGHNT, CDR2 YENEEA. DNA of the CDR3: TGTGCCAGCAGCTTAGTGGGGGGCCCTATTCAGCCCCAGCATTTT. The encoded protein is CASSLVGGPIQPQHF.

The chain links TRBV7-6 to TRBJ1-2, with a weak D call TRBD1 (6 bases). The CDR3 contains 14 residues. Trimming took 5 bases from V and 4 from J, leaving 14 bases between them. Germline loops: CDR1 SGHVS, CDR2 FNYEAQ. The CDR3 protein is CASSRGQGFYGYTF. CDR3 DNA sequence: TGTGCCAGCAGCCGGGGGCAGGGGTTCTATGGCTACACCTTC.

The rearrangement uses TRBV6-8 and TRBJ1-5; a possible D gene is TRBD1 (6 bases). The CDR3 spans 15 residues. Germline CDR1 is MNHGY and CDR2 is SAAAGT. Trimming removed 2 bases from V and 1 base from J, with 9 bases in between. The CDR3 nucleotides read TGTGCCAGCAGTTACCTCGGACAGAGCAATCAGCCCCAGCATTTT. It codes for CASSYLGQSNQPQHF.

In DNA form, the CDR3 reads TGTGCCAGCTCAAGGCTGGGACAGGATAATTCACCCCTCCACTTT. Translated: CASSRLGQDNSPLHF. This rearrangement joins TRBV18 to TRBJ1-6; 8 bases fit TRBD1. There are 15 residues in the CDR3. Germline V gene sequence: CDR1 KGHSH, CDR2 LQKENI. The junction had 5 bases not matched to a gene; V was cut back by 5 bases and J by 5 bases.

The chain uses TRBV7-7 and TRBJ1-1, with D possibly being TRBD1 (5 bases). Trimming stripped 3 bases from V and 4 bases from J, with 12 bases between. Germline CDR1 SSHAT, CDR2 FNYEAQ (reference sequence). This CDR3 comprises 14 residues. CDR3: CASSFPGGTTEAFF. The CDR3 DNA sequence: TGTGCCAGCAGCTTCCCCGGGGGTACCACTGAAGCTTTCTTT.

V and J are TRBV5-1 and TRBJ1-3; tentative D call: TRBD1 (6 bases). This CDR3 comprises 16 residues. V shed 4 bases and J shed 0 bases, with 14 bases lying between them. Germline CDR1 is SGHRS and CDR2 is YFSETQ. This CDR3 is CASSVTGSSSGNTIYF. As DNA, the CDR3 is TGCGCCAGCAGCGTGACAGGTTCTTCCTCTGGAAACACCATATATTTT.

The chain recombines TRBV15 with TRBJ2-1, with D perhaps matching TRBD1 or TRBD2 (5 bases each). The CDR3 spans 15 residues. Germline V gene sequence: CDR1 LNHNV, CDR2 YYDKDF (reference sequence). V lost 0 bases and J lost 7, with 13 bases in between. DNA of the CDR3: TGTGCCACCAGCAGAGATGGGGCTAGCTGGAATGAGCAGTTCTTC. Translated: CATSRDGASWNEQFF.

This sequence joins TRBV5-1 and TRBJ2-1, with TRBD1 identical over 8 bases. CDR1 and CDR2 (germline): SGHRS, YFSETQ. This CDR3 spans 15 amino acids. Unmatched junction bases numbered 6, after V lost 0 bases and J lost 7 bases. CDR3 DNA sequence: TGCGCCAGCAGCTTGGGGCAGGGGGCGGGTAATGAGCAGTTCTTC. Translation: CASSLGQGAGNEQFF. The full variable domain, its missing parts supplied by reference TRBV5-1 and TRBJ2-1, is KAGVTQTPRYLIKTRGQQVTLSCSPISGHRSVSWYQQTPGQGLQFLFEYFSETQRNKGNFPGRFSGRQFSNSRSEMNVSTLELGDSALYLCASSLGQGAGNEQFFGPGTRLTVL.

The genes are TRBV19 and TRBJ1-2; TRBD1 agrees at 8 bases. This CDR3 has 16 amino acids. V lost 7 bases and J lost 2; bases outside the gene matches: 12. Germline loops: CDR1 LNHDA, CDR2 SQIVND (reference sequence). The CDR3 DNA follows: TGTGCCAGTACGACCCACTGGGACAGGAGGAACTATGGCTACACCTTC. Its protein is CASTTHWDRRNYGYTF.

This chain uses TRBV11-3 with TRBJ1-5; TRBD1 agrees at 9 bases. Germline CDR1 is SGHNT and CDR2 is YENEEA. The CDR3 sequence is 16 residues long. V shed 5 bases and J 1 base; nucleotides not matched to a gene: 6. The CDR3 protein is CASSPGQGRSNQPQHF. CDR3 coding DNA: TGTGCCAGCAGCCCGGGACAGGGACGGAGCAATCAGCCCCAGCATTTT.

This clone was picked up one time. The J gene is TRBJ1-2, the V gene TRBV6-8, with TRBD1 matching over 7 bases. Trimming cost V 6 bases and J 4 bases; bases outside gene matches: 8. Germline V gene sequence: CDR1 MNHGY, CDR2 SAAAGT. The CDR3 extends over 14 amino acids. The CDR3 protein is CASSEVGGTYGYTF. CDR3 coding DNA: TGTGCCAGCAGCGAGGTAGGGGGCACCTATGGCTACACCTTC.

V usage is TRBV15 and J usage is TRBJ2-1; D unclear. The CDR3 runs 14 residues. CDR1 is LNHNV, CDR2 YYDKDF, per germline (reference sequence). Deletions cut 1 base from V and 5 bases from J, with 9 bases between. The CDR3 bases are TGTGCCACCAGCAGAGTCGCTAATCACAATGAGCAGTTCTTC. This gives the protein CATSRVANHNEQFF.

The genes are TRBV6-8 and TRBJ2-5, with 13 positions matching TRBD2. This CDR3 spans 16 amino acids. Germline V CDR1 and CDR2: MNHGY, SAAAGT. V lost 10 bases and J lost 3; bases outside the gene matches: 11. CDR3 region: CATEPRLAGGKETQYF. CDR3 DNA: TGTGCCACGGAACCCCGACTAGCGGGGGGAAAAGAGACCCAGTACTTC.

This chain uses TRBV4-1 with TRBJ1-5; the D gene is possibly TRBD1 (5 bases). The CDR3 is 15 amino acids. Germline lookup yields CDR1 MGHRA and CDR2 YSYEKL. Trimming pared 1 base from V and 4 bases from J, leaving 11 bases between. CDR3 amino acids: CASSQGWGENQPQHF. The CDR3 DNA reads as TGCGCCAGCAGCCAAGGTTGGGGGGAGAATCAGCCCCAGCATTTT.

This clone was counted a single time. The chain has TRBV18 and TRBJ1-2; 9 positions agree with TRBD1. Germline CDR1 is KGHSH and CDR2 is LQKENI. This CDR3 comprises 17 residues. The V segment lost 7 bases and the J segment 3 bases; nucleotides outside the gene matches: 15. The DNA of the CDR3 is TGTGCCAGCTTCCACTCGGCTGGACAGGGGCTTGACTATGGCTACACCTTC. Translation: CASFHSAGQGLDYGYTF.

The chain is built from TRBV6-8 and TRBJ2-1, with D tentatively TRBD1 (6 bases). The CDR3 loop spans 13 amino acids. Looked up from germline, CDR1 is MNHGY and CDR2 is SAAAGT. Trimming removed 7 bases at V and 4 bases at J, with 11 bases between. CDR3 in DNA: TGTGCCAGCAAATTGACAGGATACAATGAGCAGTTCTTC. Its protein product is CASKLTGYNEQFF.

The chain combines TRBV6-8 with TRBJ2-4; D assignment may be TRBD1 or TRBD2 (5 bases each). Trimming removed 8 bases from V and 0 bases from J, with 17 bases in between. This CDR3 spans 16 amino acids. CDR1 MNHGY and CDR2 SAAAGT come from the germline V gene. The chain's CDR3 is CASPGTGNLAKNIQYF. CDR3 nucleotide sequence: TGTGCCAGCCCCGGGACGGGGAACCTAGCCAAAAACATTCAGTACTTC.

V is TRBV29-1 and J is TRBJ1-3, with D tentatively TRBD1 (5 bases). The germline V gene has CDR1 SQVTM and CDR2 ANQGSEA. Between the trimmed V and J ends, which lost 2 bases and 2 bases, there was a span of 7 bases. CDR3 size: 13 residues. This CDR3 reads CSVEQGAGNTIYF. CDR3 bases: TGCAGCGTTGAACAGGGCGCTGGAAACACCATATATTTT.

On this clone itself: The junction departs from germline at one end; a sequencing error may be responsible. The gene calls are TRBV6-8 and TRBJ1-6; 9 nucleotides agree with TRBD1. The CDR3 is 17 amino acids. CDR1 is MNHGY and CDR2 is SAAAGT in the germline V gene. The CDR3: CAISGGTGNQLNSPLHF. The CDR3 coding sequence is TGTGCCATCAGTGGAGGGACAGGGAACCAACTAAATTCACCCCTCCACTTT.

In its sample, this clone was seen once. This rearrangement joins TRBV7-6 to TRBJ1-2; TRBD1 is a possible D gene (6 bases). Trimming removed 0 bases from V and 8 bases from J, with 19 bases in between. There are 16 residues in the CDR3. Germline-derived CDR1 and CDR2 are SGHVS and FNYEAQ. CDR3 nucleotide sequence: TGTGCCAGCAGCTTAGCGTCCGGGGGCAGGGTCTTAGGCTACACCTTC. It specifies CASSLASGGRVLGYTF.

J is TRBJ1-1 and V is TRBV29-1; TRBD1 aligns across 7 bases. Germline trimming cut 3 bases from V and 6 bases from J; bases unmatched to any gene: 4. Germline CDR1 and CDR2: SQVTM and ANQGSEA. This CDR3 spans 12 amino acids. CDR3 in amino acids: CSVEGGGSEAFF. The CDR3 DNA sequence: TGCAGCGTTGAGGGAGGGGGCTCTGAAGCTTTCTTT.

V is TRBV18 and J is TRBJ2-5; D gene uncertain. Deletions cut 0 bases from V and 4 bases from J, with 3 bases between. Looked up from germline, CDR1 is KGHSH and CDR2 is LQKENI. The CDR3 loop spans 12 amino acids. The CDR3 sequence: CASSPPGETQYF. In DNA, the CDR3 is TGTGCCAGCTCACCACCCGGAGAGACCCAGTACTTC.

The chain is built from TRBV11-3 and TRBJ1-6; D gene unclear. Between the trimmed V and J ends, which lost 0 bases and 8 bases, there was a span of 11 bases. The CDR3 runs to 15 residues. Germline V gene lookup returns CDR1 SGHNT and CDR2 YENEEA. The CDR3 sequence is CASSLDPGTDSPLHF. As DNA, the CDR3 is TGTGCCAGCAGCTTAGACCCGGGTACGGATTCACCCCTCCACTTT.

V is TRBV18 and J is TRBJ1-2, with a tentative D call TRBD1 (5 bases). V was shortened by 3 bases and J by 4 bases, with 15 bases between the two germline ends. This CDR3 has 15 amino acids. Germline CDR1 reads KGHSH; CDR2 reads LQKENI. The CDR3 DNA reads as TGTGCCAGCTCACCTAACCAGGGTCCCCCCTATGGCTACACCTTC. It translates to CASSPNQGPPYGYTF.

Written as DNA, the CDR3 is TGTGCCACCATAGGGGTTATAATCTACACTGAAGCTTTCTTT. Residues: CATIGVIIYTEAFF. V and J are TRBV6-8 and TRBJ1-1; maybe TRBD1 (5 bases). The CDR3 has 14 amino acids. Deletions cut 10 bases from V and 3 bases from J, with 18 bases between. Germline V CDR1 and CDR2: MNHGY, SAAAGT.

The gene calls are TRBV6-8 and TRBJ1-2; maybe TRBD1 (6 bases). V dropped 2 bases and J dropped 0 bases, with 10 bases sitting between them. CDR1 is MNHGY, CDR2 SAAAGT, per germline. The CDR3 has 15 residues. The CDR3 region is CASSYGTTANYGYTF. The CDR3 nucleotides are TGTGCCAGCAGTTACGGGACAACCGCTAACTATGGCTACACCTTC.

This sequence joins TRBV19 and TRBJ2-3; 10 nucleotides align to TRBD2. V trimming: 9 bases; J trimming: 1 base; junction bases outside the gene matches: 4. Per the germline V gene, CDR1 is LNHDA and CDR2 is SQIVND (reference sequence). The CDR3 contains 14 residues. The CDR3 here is CASSLAGGTDTQYF. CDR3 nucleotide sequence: TGTGCCAGCTCTCTAGCGGGGGGCACAGATACGCAGTATTTT.

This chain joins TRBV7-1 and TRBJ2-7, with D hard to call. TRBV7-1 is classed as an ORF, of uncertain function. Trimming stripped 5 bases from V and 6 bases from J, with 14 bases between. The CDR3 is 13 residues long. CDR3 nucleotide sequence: TGTGCCAGCAGCCAAGATCGAGTGGGCGAGCAGTACTTC. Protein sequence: CASSQDRVGEQYF.